The entry below describes one T cell receptor beta chain. Its target is unknown. Trimming took off 0 bases at V and 0 bases at J, with 7 bases between the two ends. This CDR3 has 16 residues. Germline V gene lookup returns CDR1 SGDLS and CDR2 YYNGEE. The sample comes from a study of T cell responses to AZD1222 COVID-19 vaccine. General study results and limits: Targets within unmutated variant regions were reportedly found for nearly half of spike-specific TCRs. Most donors were white British, females outnumbered males, and clonal diversity was possibly underestimated. Spike-specific TCRs gained breadth and depth after people received two AZD1222 doses.

Assay used: immunoSEQ multiplex PCR; TCRdb lists only in-frame clones, some missing. The profile covers more than 95,000 clones, with more than 70% appearing a single time and approximately 15% taken by the ten largest. The source material was peripheral blood, sampled 28 days after the second AZD1222 dose. The V gene is TRBV9, the J gene TRBJ1-6; D perhaps matches TRBD1 (5 bases). The sequence derives from an adult who received the AZD1222 COVID-19 vaccine. The CDR3 DNA follows: TGTGCCAGCAGCGTAGCAGGGAGCTCCTATAATTCACCCCTCCACTTT. It encodes CASSVAGSSYNSPLHF.